This T cell receptor beta chain was sequenced for a study of regulatory T cells in long-lasting Graves disease (dated by TCRdb to the early 2020s). For context, the study as a whole: Newly diagnosed Graves' disease patients had taken antithyroid drugs for less than 3 months. Peripheral blood TCR sequencing and RNA sequencing compared persistent Graves' disease patients with newly diagnosed Graves' disease patients. The study was registered as a clinical trial and conducted in China. A total of roughly 35 samples were covered by TCR sequencing, comprising roughly 13 persistent and roughly 20 newly diagnosed Graves' disease patients. General study outcomes and caveats: The small sample size was acknowledged by the authors as a limitation that may reduce accuracy. Because the primary lesion, thyroid tissue, could not be accessed, the study looked at peripheral blood alone. More public clonotypes were shared among persistent patients (about 2,800) than among newly diagnosed patients (over 900). Sequencing and analysis were limited to the TCR beta chain. Persistent disease showed preferential use of TRBV28, TRBJ1-2 and TRBJ2-5, whereas newly diagnosed disease favored TRBV20-1 and TRBJ2-1. Compared with newly diagnosed patients, patients with persistent Graves' disease had lower TCR Shannon entropy and fewer highly expanded clones, which suggests clonal expansion.

The V end loses 1 base and the J end loses 3 bases, and a stretch of 12 bases separates them. Its CDR3 holds 15 amino acids, cysteine through phenylalanine. Only the CDR3 part of the read is kept: 45 bases, read in frame from the first base. Reading the germline V gene (reference sequence) gives CDR1 LNHNV and CDR2 YYDKDF. Only a few counts were recorded for this clonotype. Its antigen has not been determined. No much larger clonotype is one base removed from it; base qualities were not supplied. The receptor library was made with multiplex PCR. TCRdb records Illumina HiSeq 4000 as the sequencer. To build TCR beta libraries, CDR3 regions were amplified by Arm-PCR using iRepertoire HTBI primers. Before sequencing, the PCR products underwent gel purification. The study's processing was this. Gene usage analysis of CDR3 amino acid clonotypes used the 62 TRBV and around 14 TRBJ segments found across samples. Filtered high-quality paired reads were merged into contigs using COPE and FqMerger. Contigs were aligned with BLAST to IMGT TRBV, TRBD and TRBJ reference genes, and CDR3 was defined per IMGT. Clonotypes above 0.1% frequency were classified as highly expanded clones. Shannon entropy served as the measure of repertoire diversity, while the Gini coefficient captured V-J evenness. Public clonotypes were defined as clonotypes shared by more than one individual. TCRdb reworked the public reads: Q25 trimming with fastp, MiXCR clone assembly, productive beta chains retained. Here each entry gathers all rows of one CDR3 protein and keeps the most common genes and DNA. For this entry, the V and J calls and clone size follow TCRdb and not the study's own pipeline. The sample data list 500,000 or so distinct CDR3 sequences, and more than 15% of these were observed just once. 20% to 30% of the sample rests with the top ten.

In the paper's terms, the time point label means: newly diagnosed GD, antithyroid drugs for less than 3 months. For both TCR sequencing and RNA sequencing, RNA was extracted from PBMCs using TRIzol. Graves' disease was diagnosed according to American Thyroid Association guidelines. Recruitment of patients was carried out at an endocrinology department in Xi'an, China. Each patient gave approximately 10 milliliters of peripheral blood, collected in an EDTA anticoagulant tube. Ficoll Paque Plus density gradient separation was used to isolate PBMCs, and no additional T cell sorting was done. An Agilent 2100 Bioanalyzer and agarose gel were used to check RNA quality, and a NanoDrop 2000 was used to measure RNA concentration. This sample also belongs to another study, concerning T cells in Graves' hyperthyroidism and ophthalmopathy. Reported in the second study: Graves' hyperthyroidism was defined as stable when no progression to ophthalmopathy occurred over 18 months of follow-up. Hyperthyroidism patients were newly diagnosed, with disease duration under 2 months, and aged 18 to 65 years. The study excluded patients with uncontrolled infections, other autoimmune diseases, pregnancy or lactation. Diagnoses relied on clinical symptoms, serum thyroxine and TRAb, thyroid ultrasound and orbital computed tomography. The TCR CDR3 was subjected to a first round of RT-PCR using the HTBI primer set and the Qiagen OneStep RT-PCR kit. Most expanded thyroid clonotypes (frequency above 0.001) were also found in blood, which suggests that blood repertoires may mirror thyroid immune responses. A model built on a 13 V-J signature distinguished ophthalmopathy from stable hyperthyroidism, reaching around 87% sensitivity and about 81% specificity in cross-validation and 80%/75% in testing. During validation, the model predicted progression to ophthalmopathy a median of approximately 6.5 months ahead of onset, with around 71% sensitivity and roughly 72% specificity. To identify distinguishing TCR V-J signatures, a discovery cohort of 100 or so patients was used, comprising some 45 with Graves' ophthalmopathy and approximately 58 with stable Graves' hyperthyroidism. Prospective prediction of ophthalmopathy was tested in an independent validation cohort of 18 to 20 hyperthyroidism patients and around 16 patients who later progressed to ophthalmopathy. For training and testing, the 100 or so patients in the discovery cohort were randomly divided in a 7:3 ratio. The study also compared thyroid tissue and blood T-cell repertoires from several Graves' hyperthyroidism patients. Once sampling was done, hyperthyroidism patients were given methimazole at a starting dose of 30 mg daily, whereas ophthalmopathy patients were given high-dose intravenous methylprednisolone. Libraries were constructed in a second round of multiplex PCR, after which size selection and purification were carried out. Paired-end sequencing of the libraries was performed with 100 bp reads on an Illumina HiSeq2000. Raw data were processed with SOAPnuke, discarding reads with adapters, uncalled bases, mean Phred below 15, or no exact constant-primer or identifier match. COPE v1.2.5 was used to merge the high-quality paired reads, and each unique nucleotide sequence was defined as a clonotype. Clonotypes were aligned to IMGT TRBV, TRBD and TRBJ reference segments using MiTCR v1.1. Only V-J combinations with frequency above 0.0001, covering about 99% of repertoires, were analysed. A TCS score was defined as the ratio of F50 (clonal expansion) to E x V (chaos), with BLOSUM62-based TCRdist applied between CDR3 peptides within each V-J. Welch's t-statistics and random forest reduced roughly 500 V-J features to 13, which were used in a naive Bayes classifier (R e1071). No statistical method was used to set the sample size in advance, and investigators knew the group allocation. The paper describes TCR Vbeta CDR3 sequencing of 135 peripheral blood samples, made up of 40 to 45 ophthalmopathy patients, roughly 75 hyperthyroidism patients and 17 progressor patients.

The sequence links TRBV15 to TRBJ1-2; the D segment could be TRBD1, given 5 matching bases. This clonotype originated in a woman aged 35-65 years with Graves disease. Donor details come from another sample of the same person, matched by shared clones. This sample comprised peripheral blood mononuclear cells (PBMCs), obtained at new diagnosis, from a patient treated with antithyroid drugs. The nucleotide sequence is TGTGCCACCAGCAGAGCCGGGGGTCCCTACTATGGCTACACCTTC. Translated, this gives CATSRAGGPYYGYTF.